This T cell receptor beta chain was identified in a study of T cell repertoires in cytomegalovirus infection. Remarks on this clonotype: The antigen remains undetermined.

The CDR3 sequence is 14 residues long. Trimming cost V 3 bases and J 2 bases, with 10 bases left between them. Germline-derived CDR1 and CDR2 are SNHLY and FYNNEI. TCRdb fed the reads into MiXCR, producing one record per CDR3 protein. The table includes 650,000 to 850,000 distinct CDR3 sequences, approximately 32% detected once. The specimen was cultured CD8+ T cells from PBMCs, collected from culture after CMV antigen stimulation. This chain joins TRBV2 and TRBJ1-2; D possibly corresponds to TRBD1 (6 bases). The source of this sequence is a human donor in good health (CMV status not recorded). Some clones in this sample may be carry-over from other donors' samples. The CDR3 DNA follows: TGTGCCAGCAGTGACGACAGGCAGAACTATGGCTACACCTTC. Translated, it gives CASSDDRQNYGYTF.